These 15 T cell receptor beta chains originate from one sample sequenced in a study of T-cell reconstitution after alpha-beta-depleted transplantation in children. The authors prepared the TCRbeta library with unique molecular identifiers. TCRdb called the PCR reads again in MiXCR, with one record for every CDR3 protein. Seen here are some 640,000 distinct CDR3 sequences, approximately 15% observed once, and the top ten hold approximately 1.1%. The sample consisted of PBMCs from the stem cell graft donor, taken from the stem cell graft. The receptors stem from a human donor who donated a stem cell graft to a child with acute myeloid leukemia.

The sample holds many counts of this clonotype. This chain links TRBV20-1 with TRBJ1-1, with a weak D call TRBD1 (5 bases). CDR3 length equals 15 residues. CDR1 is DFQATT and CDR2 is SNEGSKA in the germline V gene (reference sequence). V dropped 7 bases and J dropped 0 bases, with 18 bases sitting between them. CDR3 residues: CSGFSEGTLNTEAFF. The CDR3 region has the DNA TGCAGTGGATTCTCGGAGGGGACGTTGAACACTGAAGCTTTCTTT.

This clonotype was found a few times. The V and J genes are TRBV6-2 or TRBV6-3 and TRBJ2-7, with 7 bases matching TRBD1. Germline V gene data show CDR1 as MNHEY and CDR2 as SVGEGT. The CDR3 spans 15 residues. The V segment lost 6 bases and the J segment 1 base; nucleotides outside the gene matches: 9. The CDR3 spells CASSHVDRASYEQYF. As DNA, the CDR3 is TGTGCCAGCAGCCACGTTGACAGGGCATCCTACGAGCAGTACTTC.

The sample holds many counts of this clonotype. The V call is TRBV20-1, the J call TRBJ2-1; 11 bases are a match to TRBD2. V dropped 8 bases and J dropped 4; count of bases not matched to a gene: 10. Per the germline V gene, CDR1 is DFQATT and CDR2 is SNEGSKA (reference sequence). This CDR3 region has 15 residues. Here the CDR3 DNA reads TGCAGTTTCCCTAGCGGGGGGCAGGGTTACAATGAGCAGTTCTTC. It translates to CSFPSGGQGYNEQFF.

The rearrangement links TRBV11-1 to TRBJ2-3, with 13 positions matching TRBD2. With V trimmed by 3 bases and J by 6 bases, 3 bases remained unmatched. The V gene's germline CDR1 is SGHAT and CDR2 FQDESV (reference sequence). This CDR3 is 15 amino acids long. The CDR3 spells CASSFATSGGDTQYF. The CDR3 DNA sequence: TGTGCCAGCAGCTTCGCGACTAGCGGGGGGGATACGCAGTATTTT.

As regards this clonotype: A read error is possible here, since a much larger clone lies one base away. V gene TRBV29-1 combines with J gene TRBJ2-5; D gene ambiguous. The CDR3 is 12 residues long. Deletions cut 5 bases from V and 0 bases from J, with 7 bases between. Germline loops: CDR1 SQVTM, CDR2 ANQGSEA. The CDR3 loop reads CSVTIDQETQYF. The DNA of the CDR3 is TGCAGCGTTACCATAGACCAAGAGACCCAGTACTTC.

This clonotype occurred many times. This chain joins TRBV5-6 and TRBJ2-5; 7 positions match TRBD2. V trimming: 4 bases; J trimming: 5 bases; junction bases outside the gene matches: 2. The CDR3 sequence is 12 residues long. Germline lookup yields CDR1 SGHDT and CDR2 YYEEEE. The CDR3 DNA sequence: TGTGCCAGCAGCGAGGGAGGGGAGACCCAGTACTTC. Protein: CASSEGGETQYF.

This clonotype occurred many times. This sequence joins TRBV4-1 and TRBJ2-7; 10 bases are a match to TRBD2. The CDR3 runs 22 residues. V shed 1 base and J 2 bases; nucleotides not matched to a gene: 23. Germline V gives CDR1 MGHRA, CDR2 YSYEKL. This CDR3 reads CASSQVSFTLATSGEVAYEQYF. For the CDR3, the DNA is TGCGCCAGCAGCCAAGTTTCTTTTACCCTTGCTACTAGCGGGGAGGTCGCCTACGAGCAGTACTTC.

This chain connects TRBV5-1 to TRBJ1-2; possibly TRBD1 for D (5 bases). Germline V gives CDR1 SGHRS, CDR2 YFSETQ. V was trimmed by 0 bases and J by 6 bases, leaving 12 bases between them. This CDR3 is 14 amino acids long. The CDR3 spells CASSLVGESDGYTF. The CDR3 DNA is TGCGCCAGCAGCTTGGTAGGGGAATCCGATGGCTACACCTTC.

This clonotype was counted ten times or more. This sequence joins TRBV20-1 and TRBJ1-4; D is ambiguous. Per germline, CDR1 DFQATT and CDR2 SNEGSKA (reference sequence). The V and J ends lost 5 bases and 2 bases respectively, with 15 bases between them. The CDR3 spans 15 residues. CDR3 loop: CSASPRIVTNEKLFF. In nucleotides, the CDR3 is TGCAGTGCTTCCCCCCGGATCGTCACTAATGAAAAACTGTTTTTT.

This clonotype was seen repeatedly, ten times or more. CDR3 residues: CSARGLAGFNEQFF. CDR3 coding DNA: TGCAGTGCTAGAGGACTAGCGGGGTTTAATGAGCAGTTCTTC. V gene TRBV20-1 combines with J gene TRBJ2-1, with 11 bases matching TRBD2. The germline CDR1 and CDR2 sequences are DFQATT and SNEGSKA (reference sequence). The CDR3 has 14 amino acids. J was trimmed by 7 bases and V by 1 base; bases with no gene match: 3.

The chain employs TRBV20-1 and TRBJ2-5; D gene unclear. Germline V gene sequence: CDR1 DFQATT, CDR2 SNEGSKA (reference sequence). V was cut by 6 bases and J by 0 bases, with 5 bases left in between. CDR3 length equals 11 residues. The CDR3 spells CSATDQETQYF. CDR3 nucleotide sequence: TGCAGTGCCACGGACCAAGAGACCCAGTACTTC.

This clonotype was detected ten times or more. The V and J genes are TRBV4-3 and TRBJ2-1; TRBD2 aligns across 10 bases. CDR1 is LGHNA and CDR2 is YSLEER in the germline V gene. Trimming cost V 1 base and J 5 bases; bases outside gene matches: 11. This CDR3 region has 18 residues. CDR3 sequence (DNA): TGCGCCAGCAGCCAAGGTAGCTTAGCGGGGGGTCCCAACAATGAGCAGTTCTTC. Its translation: CASSQGSLAGGPNNEQFF.

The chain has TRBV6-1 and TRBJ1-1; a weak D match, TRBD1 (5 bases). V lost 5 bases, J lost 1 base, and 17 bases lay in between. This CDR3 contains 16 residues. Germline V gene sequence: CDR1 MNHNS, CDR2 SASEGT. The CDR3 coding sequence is TGTGCCAGCAGTCTTATCCGCAGGGCTTGGAACACTGAAGCTTTCTTT. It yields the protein CASSLIRRAWNTEAFF.

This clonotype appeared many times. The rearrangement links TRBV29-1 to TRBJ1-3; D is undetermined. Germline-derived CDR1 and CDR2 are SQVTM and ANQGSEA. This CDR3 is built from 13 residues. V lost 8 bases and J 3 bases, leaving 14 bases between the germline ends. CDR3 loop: CSLPELCGNTIYF. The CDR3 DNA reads TGCAGCCTGCCGGAGCTCTGTGGAAACACCATATATTTT.

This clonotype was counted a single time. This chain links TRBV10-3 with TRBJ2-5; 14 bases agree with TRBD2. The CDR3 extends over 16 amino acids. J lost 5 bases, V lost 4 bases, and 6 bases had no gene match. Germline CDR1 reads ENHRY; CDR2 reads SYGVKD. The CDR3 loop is CAISGTSGGSGETQYF. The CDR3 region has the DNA TGTGCCATCAGTGGGACTAGCGGGGGGTCCGGGGAGACCCAGTACTTC.